The present T cell receptor (beta chain) was sequenced within a study of blood T cell repertoires in COVID-19 (dated by TCRdb to the early 2020s). The study in broad terms: Samples covering the acute and convalescent phases of COVID-19 were provided by collaborators in the United States, Italy and Spain. The material from the prospective study consisted of cDNA or gDNA derived from T cells, B-cell-depleted T cells, or PBMCs. Deeply sampled blood TCRbeta repertoires from subjects exposed to, actively infected with, or recovered from COVID-19 were included in the dataset. The repertoires were released in a freely available public database intended as a resource for research on the immune response to SARS-CoV-2. The samples were drawn from two sources: the first 160 participants of the ongoing ImmuneRACE study, and approximately 1,300 subjects contributed by 6 global collaborators. A de-identified subject ID, COVID-19 status, age in years and sex were almost always included in the sample metadata. HLA class I and class II types, where available, came from metadata supplied by the sample provider rather than from assay-based typing. Paper-wide results and their limitations: Clinical and demographic metadata were provided uncurated, with the amount varying by source and participant.

Details on this clone: The antigen this receptor binds is unknown. Per-nucleotide qualities are absent, and no much larger clonotype sits a single base away.

Another Seattle source contributed samples from volunteer blood donors who had recovered from COVID-19. The collaborating institutions used their own protocols to collect whole blood in K2EDTA tubes. For TCRbeta analysis, collaborators shipped samples as frozen whole blood, isolated PBMCs, or DNA extracted from either of those sample types. TCRbeta CDR3 regions were amplified from genomic DNA by means of the immunoSEQ Assay, a bias-controlled multiplex PCR. As for how the authors treated the data: Within the assay, amplification of reference gene primers was used to estimate how many nucleated cells each sample contained. To quantify the absolute abundance of each unique TCRbeta CDR3 rearrangement, sequence reads were collapsed and filtered. For each sample, productive Simpson clonality was calculated as the square root of Simpson's diversity index over productive rearrangements. TCRdb re-hosts the immuneACCESS table, in-frame sequences only. Its copies lack some clones; in the studies checked, an unresolved V gene accounts for under half of them, and the cause for the rest is not known. That table supplies the V and J calls and clone size; D and trimming were determined from the DNA. This sample comprises fewer than 250,000 clones, nearly 90% of them detected only once. The ten largest make up roughly 5.6% of the sample.

The CDR3 runs 15 residues from the cysteine to the phenylalanine. Left in the record is the CDR3 DNA by itself, 45 bases read in frame from the first base. Trimming takes 5 bases from V and 0 bases from J, and the germline ends sit 11 bases apart. CDR1 MNHEY and CDR2 SMNVEV are derived from the germline V gene (reference sequence). The clonotype was recovered from a middle-aged woman who had recovered from COVID-19. The chain joins TRBV27 to TRBJ1-3, with no reliable assignment of the D segment. Sequencing was carried out using peripheral blood. CDR3 loop: CASSPTHSSGNTIYF. The nucleotide sequence is given as TGTGCCAGCAGTCCCACCCATAGCTCTGGAAACACCATATATTTT.